The entry below describes one T cell receptor beta chain. This sample was included in a study of T cells in localized non-small cell lung cancer. Profiled with immunoSEQ multiplex PCR; TCRdb holds only in-frame clones, not every one. Seen here are about 34,000 clones, about 80% observed once, and the top ten hold 33%. The CDR3 consists of 18 residues. The V gene lost 4 bases and the J gene lost 8 bases, with 27 bases spanning the gap. Germline V gene data show CDR1 as MNHNS and CDR2 as SASEGT. The source was peripheral blood, collected before any cancer treatment. This clonotype was obtained from a male donor older than 55 with stage II squamous cell lung carcinoma. The rearrangement joins TRBV6-1 to TRBJ2-1; D possibly corresponds to TRBD1 (6 bases). The chain's CDR3 is CASSAQGVGQPRDDEQFF. CDR3 DNA: TGTGCCAGCAGTGCCCAAGGCGTGGGACAACCTAGGGACGATGAGCAGTTCTTC.